The 17 T cell receptor beta chains below come from one sample, sequenced in a study of blood T cell repertoires in COVID-19. The protocol was immunoSEQ multiplex PCR, while the TCRdb copy is restricted to in-frame clones and leaves out a portion. The repertoire consists of around 100,000 clones, with around nine tenths occurring once and the leading ten covering around 3.5%. Sequenced: peripheral blood. These receptors were collected from a human donor in a cohort sampled during active COVID-19.

This clone is a singleton in its sample. The V and J genes are TRBV9 and TRBJ1-2; the match to TRBD1 covers 7 bases. Germline V gives CDR1 SGDLS, CDR2 YYNGEE. This CDR3 has 15 amino acids. The V gene end was trimmed by 0 bases and the J gene end by 4 bases; junction bases not matched to a gene: 6. Here the CDR3 reads CASSVAGQPLYGYTF. Here the CDR3 DNA reads TGTGCCAGCAGCGTAGCGGGACAGCCCCTCTATGGCTACACCTTC.

This clone was seen ten or more times. The chain links TRBV28 to TRBJ2-7; 9 bases line up with TRBD1. The CDR3 is 16 residues long. The germline V gene has CDR1 MDHEN and CDR2 SYDVKM. V lost 5 bases to trimming and J lost 1 base; unmatched junction nucleotides: 9. In DNA, the CDR3 is TGTGCCAGCAGTCCGGGACAGGGAGTCAAGTCCTACGAGCAGTACTTC. Translating it yields CASSPGQGVKSYEQYF.

The rearrangement uses TRBV12-3 or TRBV12-4 and TRBJ1-5, with a weak D call TRBD1 (5 bases). V dropped 5 bases and J dropped 6 bases, with 11 bases sitting between them. CDR3 length: 13 amino acids. CDR3 in amino acids: CASSGGVGQPQHF. CDR3 bases: TGTGCCAGCAGTGGAGGGGTCGGTCAGCCCCAGCATTTT.

The CDR3 sequence is CASSTSQGQGNQPQHF. CDR3 coding DNA: TGTGCCAGTAGTACGAGTCAGGGACAGGGGAATCAGCCCCAGCATTTT. The genes are TRBV19 and TRBJ1-5; 10 nucleotides agree with TRBD1. Germline CDR1 is LNHDA and CDR2 is SQIVND (reference sequence). CDR3 length equals 16 residues. The ends lost 4 bases at V and 4 bases at J; junction bases unmatched: 7.

The chain has TRBV9 and TRBJ1-3; perhaps TRBD1 as D (5 bases). Germline V CDR1 and CDR2: SGDLS, YYNGEE. Between the trimmed V and J ends, which lost 3 bases and 4 bases, there was a span of 8 bases. The CDR3 spans 13 residues. This CDR3 is CASSEGRGNTIYF. CDR3 sequence (DNA): TGTGCCAGCAGCGAGGGGAGGGGAAACACCATATATTTT.

V is TRBV5-1 and J is TRBJ2-2; no clear D gene. Germline values: CDR1 SGHRS, CDR2 YFSETQ. This CDR3 comprises 13 residues. The ends were cut back, 0 bases at V and 6 bases at J, with 6 bases in the middle. The CDR3 sequence is CASSLAFPGELFF. Here the CDR3 DNA reads TGCGCCAGCAGCTTGGCGTTTCCCGGGGAGCTGTTTTTT.

The chain combines TRBV11-3 with TRBJ2-1; D is perhaps TRBD2 (5 bases). This CDR3 spans 12 amino acids. Trimming removed 4 bases from V and 11 bases from J, with 12 bases in between. Germline V gene data show CDR1 as SGHNT and CDR2 as YENEEA. The CDR3 is CASSSGFRKQFF. For the CDR3, the DNA is TGTGCCAGCAGCTCGGGATTTCGAAAGCAGTTCTTC.

This clone was observed once. The rearrangement joins TRBV5-1 to TRBJ2-7, with 8 bases aligning to TRBD1. Germline assignment: CDR1 SGHRS and CDR2 YFSETQ. J was trimmed by 6 bases and V by 7 bases; bases with no gene match: 12. This CDR3 has 14 residues. As DNA, the CDR3 is TGCGCCAGCGGGTACGGACAGGGTCTGGGCGAGCAGTACTTC. Protein sequence: CASGYGQGLGEQYF.

V is TRBV5-4 and J is TRBJ1-3, with D maybe TRBD1 (6 bases). The V end lost 4 bases, the J end lost 5 bases, and 22 bases lay between the germline ends. This CDR3 comprises 17 residues. The germline CDR1 and CDR2 sequences are SGHNT and YYREEE (reference sequence). In DNA form, the CDR3 reads TGTGCCAGCAGCCACCAACTAACAGGGTCAGCTCGAAACACCATATATTTT. Translating it yields CASSHQLTGSARNTIYF.

The J gene is TRBJ1-4, the V gene TRBV12-3 or TRBV12-4, with 9 nucleotides matching TRBD1. The CDR3 sequence is 13 residues long. The trim removed 6 bases at V and 8 bases at J, leaving 4 bases unmatched. The CDR3 reads CASSPGTGEKLFF. The CDR3 DNA follows: TGTGCCAGCAGCCCCGGGACAGGGGAAAAACTGTTTTTT.

J is TRBJ1-5 and V is TRBV30, with D possibly TRBD1 on 6 matching bases. This CDR3 region has 13 residues. The V gene lost 5 bases and the J gene lost 4 bases, with 12 bases spanning the gap. Germline V lookup: CDR1 GTSNPN, CDR2 SVGIG (reference sequence). Here the CDR3 DNA reads TGTGCCTGGGCAGGGGAGGGGAATCAGCCCCAGCATTTT. This codes for CAWAGEGNQPQHF.

In DNA, the CDR3 is TGTGCCAGCAGCGTACTACAGGGGACTCTTCATTACGAGCAGTACTTC. It is translated as CASSVLQGTLHYEQYF. The chain is built from TRBV9 and TRBJ2-7, with D perhaps matching TRBD1 (7 bases). The ends were cut back, 1 base at V and 4 bases at J, with 18 bases in the middle. The CDR3 runs 16 residues. Germline CDR1 SGDLS, CDR2 YYNGEE. The whole variable domain, remainder taken from reference TRBV9 and TRBJ2-7, is DSGVTQTPKHLITATGQRVTLRCSPRSGDLSVYWYQQSLDQGLQFLIQYYNGEERAKGNILERFSAQQFPDLHSELNLSSLELGDSALYFCASSVLQGTLHYEQYFGPGTRLTVT.

V gene TRBV6-5 combines with J gene TRBJ2-1, with TRBD2 identical over 9 bases. The CDR3 consists of 15 residues. Trimming at V came to 8 bases and at J to 7 bases, leaving 12 bases not matched to a gene. Germline CDR1 and CDR2: MNHEY and SVGAGI. CDR3 bases: TGTGCCAGCGGAACGGCGGGGGGGCTTAATAATGAGCAGTTCTTC. This translates into CASGTAGGLNNEQFF.

The chain joins TRBV3-1 (or the pseudogene TRBV3-2) to TRBJ1-4; D is unclear. The germline V gene has CDR1 LGHDT and CDR2 YNNKEL (reference sequence). The CDR3 has 16 residues. The V end was cut by 2 bases, the J end by 3 bases, with 13 bases between. CDR3 loop: CASSQLRRTANEKLFF. The CDR3 DNA is TGTGCCAGCAGCCAACTTCGTCGTACAGCTAATGAAAAACTGTTTTTT.

There are a few counts of this clone. The chain links TRBV6-2 or TRBV6-3 to TRBJ2-1; TRBD2 matches 10 bases. Germline values: CDR1 MNHEY, CDR2 SVGEGT. CDR3 length equals 16 residues. With V trimmed by 5 bases and J by 0 bases, 4 bases remained unmatched. The CDR3 loop reads CASSSGRAGSYNEQFF. CDR3 sequence (DNA): TGTGCCAGCAGTAGCGGGAGGGCCGGCTCCTACAATGAGCAGTTCTTC.

This clone came up once. The CDR3 protein is CASSADAGTAYSPLHF. For the CDR3, the DNA is TGTGCCAGCAGCGCCGATGCCGGGACAGCTTATTCACCCCTCCACTTT. The chain carries TRBV9 and TRBJ1-6, with 7 bases aligning to TRBD1. CDR3 length equals 16 residues. V dropped 3 bases and J dropped 8; count of bases not matched to a gene: 11. CDR1 is SGDLS and CDR2 is YYNGEE in the germline V gene.

The chain recombines TRBV21-1 with TRBJ2-5; the tabulated D call, TRBD2, remains unverified against the DNA. TRBV21-1 is recorded as a pseudogene. CDR3 size: 16 residues. CDR3 coding DNA: TGTGCCAGCAGCAAAAGCGGGGGGGCCCGGAGGGAGACCCAGTACTTC. Its translation: CASSKSGGARRETQYF.